This note documents a single TCR beta chain sequence. Its antigen is undetermined. The CDR3 is 13 residues long. Deletions cut 3 bases from V and 2 bases from J, with 8 bases between. Germline CDR1 is DFQATT and CDR2 is SNEGSKA (reference sequence). Via MiXCR, TCRdb re-called the reads, giving one row per CDR3 protein. The repertoire has around 430,000 distinct CDR3 sequences, 40% to 50% of them found once; the top ten carry about 41%. This specimen comes from a study of T cell repertoires in cytomegalovirus infection. Study information: Carrying CMV and the relevant HLA type showed in public TCR beta signatures.

This TCR derives from a human donor in good health (CMV status not recorded). Some clones in this sample may be carry-over from other donors' samples. The input for sequencing was cultured PBMCs, taken from culture after CMV antigen stimulation. J is TRBJ2-1 and V is TRBV20-1; the D gene is possibly TRBD1 (5 bases). The CDR3 loop is CSASTGAYNEQFF. The CDR3 bases are TGCAGTGCTAGTACAGGAGCCTACAATGAGCAGTTCTTC.